Reported below is one T cell receptor (beta chain). The data originate from a study of blood T cell repertoires in COVID-19. The overall study: Acute and convalescent COVID-19 specimens originated in the United States, Italy and Spain. PBMCs, B-cell-depleted T cells, or T cells were the source of the cDNA or gDNA that made up the material.

The CDR3 is 16 amino acids. Trimming cost V 4 bases and J 3 bases, with 18 bases left between them. Per germline, CDR1 KGHSH and CDR2 LQKENI. In the original workflow: By means of reference gene primer amplification, nucleated cell counts were estimated. Some clones are missing from TCRdb's copy, which holds only in-frame ones; the method was immunoSEQ multiplex PCR. The DNA gave D and trimming, while V, J and clone size come from that table. This sample has about 250,000 clones, with around 86% found just once. This chain links TRBV18 with TRBJ1-1; the D gene is possibly TRBD1 (6 bases). Material: peripheral blood. The TCR sequence derives from a woman aged 55-75 years who had recovered from COVID-19. The CDR3 nucleotides are TGTGCCAGCTCACTTTCCTGGGACACGACGGACACTGAAGCTTTCTTT. As protein: CASSLSWDTTDTEAFF.